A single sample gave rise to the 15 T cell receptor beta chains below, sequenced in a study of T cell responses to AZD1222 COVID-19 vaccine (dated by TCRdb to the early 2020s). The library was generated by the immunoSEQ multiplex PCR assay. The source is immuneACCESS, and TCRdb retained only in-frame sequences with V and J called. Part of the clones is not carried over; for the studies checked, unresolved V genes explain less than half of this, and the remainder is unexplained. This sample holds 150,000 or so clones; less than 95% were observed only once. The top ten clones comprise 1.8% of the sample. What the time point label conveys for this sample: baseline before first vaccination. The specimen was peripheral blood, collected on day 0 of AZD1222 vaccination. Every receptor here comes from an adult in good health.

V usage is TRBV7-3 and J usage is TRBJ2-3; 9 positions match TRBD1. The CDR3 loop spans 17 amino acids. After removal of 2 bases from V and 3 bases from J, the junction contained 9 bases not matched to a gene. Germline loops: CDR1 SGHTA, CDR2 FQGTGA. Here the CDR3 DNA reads TGTGCCAGCAGCTTATTCAGTGAGGGACAGGGAACAGATACGCAGTATTTT. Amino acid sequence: CASSLFSEGQGTDTQYF.

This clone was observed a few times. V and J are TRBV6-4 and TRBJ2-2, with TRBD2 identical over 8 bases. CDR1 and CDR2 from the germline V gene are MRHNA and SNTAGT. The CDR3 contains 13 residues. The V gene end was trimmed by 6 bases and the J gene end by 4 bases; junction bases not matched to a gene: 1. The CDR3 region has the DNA TGTGCCAGCAGCGGGAGGGCCACCGGGGAGCTGTTTTTT. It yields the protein CASSGRATGELFF.

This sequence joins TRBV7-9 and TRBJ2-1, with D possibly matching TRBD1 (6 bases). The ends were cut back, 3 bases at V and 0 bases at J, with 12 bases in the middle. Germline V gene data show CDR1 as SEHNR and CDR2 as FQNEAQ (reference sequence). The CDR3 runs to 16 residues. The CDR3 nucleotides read TGTGCCAGCAGCTTTTGGACAGCGAGCTCCTACAATGAGCAGTTCTTC. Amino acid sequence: CASSFWTASSYNEQFF.

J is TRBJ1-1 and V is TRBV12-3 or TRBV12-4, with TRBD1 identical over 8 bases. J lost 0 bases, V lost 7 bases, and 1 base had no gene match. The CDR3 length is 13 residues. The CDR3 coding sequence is TGTGCCAGCAAGACAGGGGTGAACACTGAAGCTTTCTTT. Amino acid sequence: CASKTGVNTEAFF.

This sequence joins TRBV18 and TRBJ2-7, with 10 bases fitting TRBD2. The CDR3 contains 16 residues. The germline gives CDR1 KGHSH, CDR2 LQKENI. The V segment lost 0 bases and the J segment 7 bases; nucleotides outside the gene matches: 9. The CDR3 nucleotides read TGTGCCAGCTCACCACCGGTACTAGCGGGGCAGGGAGAGCAGTACTTC. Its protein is CASSPPVLAGQGEQYF.

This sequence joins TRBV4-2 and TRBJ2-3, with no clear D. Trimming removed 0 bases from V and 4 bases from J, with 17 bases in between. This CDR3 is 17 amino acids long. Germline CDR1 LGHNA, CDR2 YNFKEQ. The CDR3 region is CASSQDPQSRIADTQYF. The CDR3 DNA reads TGTGCCAGCAGCCAAGATCCCCAAAGCCGCATCGCAGATACGCAGTATTTT.

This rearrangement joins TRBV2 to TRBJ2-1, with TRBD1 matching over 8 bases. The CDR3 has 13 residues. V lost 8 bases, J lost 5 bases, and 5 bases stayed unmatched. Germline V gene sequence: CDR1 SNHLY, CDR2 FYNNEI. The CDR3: CASAKDRDNEQFF. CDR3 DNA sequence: TGTGCCAGCGCAAAGGACAGGGACAATGAGCAGTTCTTC.

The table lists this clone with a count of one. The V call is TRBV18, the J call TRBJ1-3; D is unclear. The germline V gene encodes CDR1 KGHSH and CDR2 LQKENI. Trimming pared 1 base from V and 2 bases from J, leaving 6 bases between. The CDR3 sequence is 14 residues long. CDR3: CASSPQGTGNTIYF. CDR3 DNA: TGTGCCAGCTCACCACAGGGAACTGGAAACACCATATATTTT.

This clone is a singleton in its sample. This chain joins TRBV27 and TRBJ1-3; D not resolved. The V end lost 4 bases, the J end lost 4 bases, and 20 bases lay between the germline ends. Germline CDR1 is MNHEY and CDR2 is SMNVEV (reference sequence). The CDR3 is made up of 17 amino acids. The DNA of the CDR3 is TGTGCCAGCAGTTCGATACCTCCGGGAGGATCGGGAAACACCATATATTTT. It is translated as CASSSIPPGGSGNTIYF.

CDR3 sequence reads: CASSQGLHTEAFF. Written as DNA, the CDR3 is TGTGCCAGCAGCCAGGGACTACACACTGAAGCTTTCTTT. This rearrangement joins TRBV14 to TRBJ1-1; maybe TRBD1 (5 bases). Germline V gives CDR1 SGHDN, CDR2 FVKESK. The CDR3 loop spans 13 amino acids. Trimming cost V 3 bases and J 3 bases, with 8 bases left between them. Drawing the rest from reference TRBV14 and TRBJ1-1, the complete variable domain is EAGVTQFPSHSVIEKGQTVTLRCDPISGHDNLYWYRRVMGKEIKFLLHFVKESKQDESGMPNNRFLAERTGGTYSTLKVQPAELEDSGVYFCASSQGLHTEAFFGQGTRLTVV.

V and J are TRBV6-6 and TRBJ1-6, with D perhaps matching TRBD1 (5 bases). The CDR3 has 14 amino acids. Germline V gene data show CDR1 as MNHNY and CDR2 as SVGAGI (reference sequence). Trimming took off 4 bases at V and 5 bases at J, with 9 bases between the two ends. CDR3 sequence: CASSLQGNNSPLHF. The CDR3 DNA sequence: TGTGCCAGCAGTTTGCAGGGAAATAATTCACCCCTCCACTTT.

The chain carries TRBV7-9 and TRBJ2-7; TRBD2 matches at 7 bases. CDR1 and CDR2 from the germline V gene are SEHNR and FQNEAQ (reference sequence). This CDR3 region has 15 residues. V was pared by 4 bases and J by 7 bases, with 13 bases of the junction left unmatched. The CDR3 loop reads CASSSRTSPTMEQYF. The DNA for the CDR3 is TGTGCCAGCAGCTCCAGGACTAGTCCCACTATGGAGCAGTACTTC.

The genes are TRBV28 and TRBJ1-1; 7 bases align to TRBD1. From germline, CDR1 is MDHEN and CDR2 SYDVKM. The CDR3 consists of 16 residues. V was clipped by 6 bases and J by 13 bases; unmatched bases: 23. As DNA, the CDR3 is TGTGCCAGCAGCCCCCCGGGGACAGAGGCATCCCGAGGGGTTTTCTTT. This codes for CASSPPGTEASRGVFF.

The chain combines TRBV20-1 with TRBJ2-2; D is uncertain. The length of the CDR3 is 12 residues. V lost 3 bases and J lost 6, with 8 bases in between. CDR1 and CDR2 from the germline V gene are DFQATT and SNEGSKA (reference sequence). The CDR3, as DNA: TGCAGTGCTAGTCTAGTTGCCGGGGAGCTGTTTTTT. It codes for CSASLVAGELFF.

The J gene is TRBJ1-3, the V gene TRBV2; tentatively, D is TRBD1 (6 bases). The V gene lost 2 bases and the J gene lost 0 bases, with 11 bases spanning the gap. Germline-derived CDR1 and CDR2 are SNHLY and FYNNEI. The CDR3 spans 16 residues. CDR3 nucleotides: TGTGCCAGCAGTGAACTACGGACAGTCTCTGGAAACACCATATATTTT. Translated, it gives CASSELRTVSGNTIYF.